The present T cell receptor beta chain was sequenced within a study of PD-1 blockade in classical Hodgkin lymphoma. Findings and caveats of the study: It was among complete responders that baseline diversity resembled that of newly diagnosed patients. It was reported that newly diagnosed patients had less baseline TCR diversity than healthy donors.

Every patient experienced relapse after autologous stem cell transplantation, and brentuximab vedotin exposure varied. On this clone itself: Its antigen is not identified.

Sequencing used immunoSEQ multiplex PCR; TCRdb keeps in-frame clones, though not all of them. The sample shows roughly 90,000 clones, around 81% of them seen only once. The TCR was taken from a human donor with classical Hodgkin lymphoma. The sample in question was peripheral blood mononuclear cells (PBMCs), obtained before the second cycle of nivolumab.

DNA of the CDR3: TGTGCCAGTAGTGCGACTAGCGGGAAATCCTACGAGCAGTACTTC. This codes for CASSATSGKSYEQYF. The rearrangement uses TRBV19 and TRBJ2-7; 11 nucleotides match TRBD2. The CDR3 covers 15 residues. Unmatched junction bases numbered 4, after V lost 5 bases and J lost 1 base. Per germline, CDR1 LNHDA and CDR2 SQIVND (reference sequence).